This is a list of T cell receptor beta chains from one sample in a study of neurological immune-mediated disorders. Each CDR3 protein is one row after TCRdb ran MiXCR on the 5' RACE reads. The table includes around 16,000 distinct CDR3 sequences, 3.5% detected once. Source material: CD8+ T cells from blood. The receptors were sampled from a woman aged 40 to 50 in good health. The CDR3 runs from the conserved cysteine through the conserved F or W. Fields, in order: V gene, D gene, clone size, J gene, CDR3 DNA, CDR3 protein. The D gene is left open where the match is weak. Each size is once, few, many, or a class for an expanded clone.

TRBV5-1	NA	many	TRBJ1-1	TGCGCCAGCAGCCCGGACGACCGTGAAGCTTTCTTT	CASSPDDREAFF
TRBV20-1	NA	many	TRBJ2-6	TGCAGTGCTAGGGCGTTGCCTTTCCCAAGCTCTGGGGCCAACGTCCTGACTTTC	CSARALPFPSSGANVLTF
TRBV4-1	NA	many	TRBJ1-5	TGCGCCAGCAGCCAAGAAGGGGAGCAGCCCCAGCATTTT	CASSQEGEQPQHF
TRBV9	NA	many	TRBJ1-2	TGTGCCAGCAGCGTTGGATTACCCCGGGCGCTAAACTATGGCTACACCTTC	CASSVGLPRALNYGYTF
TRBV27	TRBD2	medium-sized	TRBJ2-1	TGTGCCAGCAGTTTAGGCGGGAGCTCCTACAATGAGCAGTTCTTC	CASSLGGSSYNEQFF
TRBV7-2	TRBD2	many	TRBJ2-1	TGTGCCAGCAGCGGACTAGTTGGCACCTATGAGCAGTTCTTC	CASSGLVGTYEQFF
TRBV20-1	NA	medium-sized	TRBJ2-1	TGCAGTGCGTTGGGCGGGGAAACTTCCTACAATGAGCAGTTCTTC	CSALGGETSYNEQFF
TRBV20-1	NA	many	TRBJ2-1	TGCAGTGCTAGAGATCTCGGTAGCTCCTACAATGAGCAGTTCTTC	CSARDLGSSYNEQFF
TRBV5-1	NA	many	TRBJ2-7	TGCGCCAGCAGCTTGGGGCTTGGGATTAGTTCCTACGAGCAGTACTTC	CASSLGLGISSYEQYF
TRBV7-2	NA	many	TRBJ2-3	TGTGCCAGCAGCCGATGGCCCTGGGATACGCAGTATTTT	CASSRWPWDTQYF
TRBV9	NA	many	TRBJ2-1	TGTGCCAGCAGCGCAACAGGGAGTTCCTACAATGAGCAGTTCTTC	CASSATGSSYNEQFF
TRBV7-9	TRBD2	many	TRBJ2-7	TGTGCCACCCTGACTAGCGGGAGTGCCGAGCAGTACTTC	CATLTSGSAEQYF
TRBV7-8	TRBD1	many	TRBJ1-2	TGTGCCAGCAGCAAGGCGGTTCGGACAGGGAATGGCTACACCTTC	CASSKAVRTGNGYTF
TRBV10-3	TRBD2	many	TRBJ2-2	TGTGCCATCAGTGAGCCATTGAGCGGGAGCCCGAACACCGGGGAGCTGTTTTTT	CAISEPLSGSPNTGELFF
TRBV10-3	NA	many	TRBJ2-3	TGTGCCATCAGTGAGTCCCGCGGGGCGGTAGATACGCAGTATTTT	CAISESRGAVDTQYF
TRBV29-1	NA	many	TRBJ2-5	TGCAGCATCAGGTACCAAGAGACCCAGTACTTC	CSIRYQETQYF
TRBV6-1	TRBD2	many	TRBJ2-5	TGTGCCAGCAGTGAGACTAGCGTGAAGGGGGAGACCCAGTACTTC	CASSETSVKGETQYF
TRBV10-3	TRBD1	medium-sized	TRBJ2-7	TGTGCCATCAGTGAGTCGGTTGACAGGGACGAGCAGTACTTC	CAISESVDRDEQYF
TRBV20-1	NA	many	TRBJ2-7	TGCAGCCAAGTGGGCCTTGGCCTAGCCTACGAGCAGTACTTC	CSQVGLGLAYEQYF
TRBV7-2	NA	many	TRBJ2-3	TGTGCCAGCAGCTTAGGTCTTGTAGATACGCAGTATTTT	CASSLGLVDTQYF
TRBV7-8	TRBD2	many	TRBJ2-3	TGTGCCAGCAGCTTAATGGCGGGAGGGACAGATACGCAGTATTTT	CASSLMAGGTDTQYF
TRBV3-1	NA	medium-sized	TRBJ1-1	TGTGCCAGCAGCCAAGACGGGGCCTTGAGCACTGAAGCTTTCTTT	CASSQDGALSTEAFF
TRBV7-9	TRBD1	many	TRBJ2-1	TGTGCCAGCAGCTTAGGACAGGGATCCTACAATGAGCAGTTCTTC	CASSLGQGSYNEQFF
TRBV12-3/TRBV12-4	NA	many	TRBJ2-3	TGTGCCAGCAGCTCCTATGGGACTGGCACAGATACGCAGTATTTT	CASSSYGTGTDTQYF
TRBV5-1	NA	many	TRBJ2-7	TGCGCCAGCAGCTTGGAACAGGGCATCGAGCAGTACTTC	CASSLEQGIEQYF
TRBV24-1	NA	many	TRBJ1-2	TGTGCCACCGGAGCTAACTATGGCTACACCTTC	CATGANYGYTF